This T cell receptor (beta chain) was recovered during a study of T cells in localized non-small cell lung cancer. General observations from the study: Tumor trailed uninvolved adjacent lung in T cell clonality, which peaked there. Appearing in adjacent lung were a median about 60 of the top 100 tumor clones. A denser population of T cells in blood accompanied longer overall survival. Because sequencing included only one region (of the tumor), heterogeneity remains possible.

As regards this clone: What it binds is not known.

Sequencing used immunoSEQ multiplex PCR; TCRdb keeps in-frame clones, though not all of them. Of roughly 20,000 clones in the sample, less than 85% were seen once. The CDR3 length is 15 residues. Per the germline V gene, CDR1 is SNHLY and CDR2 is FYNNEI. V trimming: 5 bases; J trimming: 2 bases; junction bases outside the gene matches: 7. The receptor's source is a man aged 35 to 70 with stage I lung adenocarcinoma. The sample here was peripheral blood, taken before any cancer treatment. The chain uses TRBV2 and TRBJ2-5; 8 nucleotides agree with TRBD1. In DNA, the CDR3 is TGTGCCAGCAGTAAATTCAGGACAGGGCAAGAGACCCAGTACTTC. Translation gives CASSKFRTGQETQYF.